This T cell receptor beta chain was sequenced during a study of a mutant IDH1 vaccine in newly diagnosed glioma. The overall study: Following radiotherapy alone, or alongside temozolomide cycles, vaccination was started after an interval of 4-6 weeks. General study points: With respect to changes in top peripheral T cell clonotypes, pseudoprogression seemed unrelated. Vaccine-induced immune responses occurred in roughly 95% of patients.

Time point specified: week 11, during vaccination. Doses consisted of 300 ug of mutant IDH1 20-mer peptide each, paired with topical imiquimod. Donors had new IDH1-mutant astrocytomas of WHO grade 3 or 4 (ATRX-lost). This clone turned up a few times. The target antigen is unknown. CDR1 and CDR2 (germline): SGHTA, FQGNSA. The V gene end was trimmed by 5 bases and the J gene end by 8 bases; junction bases not matched to a gene: 14. This CDR3 is built from 15 residues. Repertoires were generated with immunoSEQ multiplex PCR, while TCRdb's copy carries only in-frame clones and drops some. The sample has over 55,000 clones, under 90% seen once; the top ten hold about 3.7%.

The source was PBMCs, collected from a glioma patient whose treatment included an IDH1 peptide vaccine. V and J are TRBV7-2 and TRBJ1-2, with 7 bases fitting TRBD1. This receptor was taken from a man between 25 and 39 years old with glioma. The CDR3 reads CASSPQATGKYGYTF. CDR3 nucleotide sequence: TGTGCCAGCAGCCCACAAGCGACAGGGAAGTACGGCTACACCTTC.